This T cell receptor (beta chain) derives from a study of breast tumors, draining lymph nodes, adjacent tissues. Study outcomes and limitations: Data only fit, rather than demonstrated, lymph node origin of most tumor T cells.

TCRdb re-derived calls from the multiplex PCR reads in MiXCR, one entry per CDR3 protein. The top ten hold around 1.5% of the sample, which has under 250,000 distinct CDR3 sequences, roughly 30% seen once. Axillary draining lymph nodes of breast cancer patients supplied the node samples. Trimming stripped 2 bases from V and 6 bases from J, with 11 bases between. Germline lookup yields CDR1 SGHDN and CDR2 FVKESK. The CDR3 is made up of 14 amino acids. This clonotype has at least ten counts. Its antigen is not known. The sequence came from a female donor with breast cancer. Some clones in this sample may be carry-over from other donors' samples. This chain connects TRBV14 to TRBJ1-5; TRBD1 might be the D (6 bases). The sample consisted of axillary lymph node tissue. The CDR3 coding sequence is TGTGCCAGCAGCCAACGCAGGGGTCTTCAGCCCCAGCATTTT. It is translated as CASSQRRGLQPQHF. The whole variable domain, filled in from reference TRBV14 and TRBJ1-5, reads EAGVTQFPSHSVIEKGQTVTLRCDPISGHDNLYWYRRVMGKEIKFLLHFVKESKQDESGMPNNRFLAERTGGTYSTLKVQPAELEDSGVYFCASSQRRGLQPQHFGDGTRLSIL.